The source of this T cell receptor (beta chain) is a study of glioma-infiltrating T cells. Findings and limits, study-wide: Non-neoplastic patients had below-expected tissue-blood divergence, while all gliomas exceeded expectation. Tissue and blood shared very few CDR3 sequences.

The length of the CDR3 is 15 residues. V was clipped by 6 bases and J by 3 bases, with 16 bases between them. The germline V gene has CDR1 LNHDA and CDR2 SQIVND (reference sequence). Amplification of TCR alpha and beta CDR3 regions from RNA used iRepertoire nested multiplex PCR. For one-step reverse transcription and amplification, about 90-400 ng of tissue mRNA or PBMC total RNA was used. In TCRdb, the multiplex PCR reads were re-called with MiXCR into one record per CDR3 protein. The sample includes more than 95,000 distinct CDR3 sequences, 20% to 25% of them seen just once. This clonotype was seen ten or more times. The antigen is not known.

The chain is built from TRBV19 and TRBJ2-3, with TRBD2 as a possible D gene (5 bases). This sequence originates from a human donor with low-grade glioma or glioblastoma, undergoing nonglioma brain surgery, or in good health (not recorded which). Sequencing used glioma tissue, nonneoplastic brain tissue, or PBMCs (not recorded which). The CDR3 DNA sequence: TGTGCCAGTAGATTGAGGGCAGAAGCGACAGATACGCAGTATTTT. It specifies CASRLRAEATDTQYF.